This TCR beta chain was captured by sequencing in a study of glioma-infiltrating T cells. Amplification of TCR alpha and beta CDR3 regions from RNA used iRepertoire nested multiplex PCR. Input was 100-400 ng of tissue mRNA or PBMC total RNA. A single record per CDR3 protein comes from TCRdb applying MiXCR to the multiplex PCR reads. The sample consists of approximately 90,000 distinct CDR3 sequences, roughly 23% of them appearing once. This clonotype came up many times. Its antigen is unidentified. Study-level points and caveats: Above-expected tissue-blood divergence occurred in all gliomas, most in low-grade ones. CDR3 overlap between tissue and blood was very small.

Germline values: CDR1 DFQATT, CDR2 SNEGSKA (reference sequence). V was shortened by 2 bases and J by 4 bases, with 11 bases between the two germline ends. The CDR3 length is 13 residues. This TCR was sampled from a human donor with low-grade glioma or glioblastoma, undergoing nonglioma brain surgery, or in good health (not recorded which). Specimen: glioma tissue, nonneoplastic brain tissue, or PBMCs (not recorded which). V is TRBV20-1 and J is TRBJ1-1; D ambiguous. CDR3 region: CSARLGSGTEAFF. CDR3 sequence (DNA): TGCAGTGCTAGACTCGGTTCGGGCACTGAAGCTTTCTTT.